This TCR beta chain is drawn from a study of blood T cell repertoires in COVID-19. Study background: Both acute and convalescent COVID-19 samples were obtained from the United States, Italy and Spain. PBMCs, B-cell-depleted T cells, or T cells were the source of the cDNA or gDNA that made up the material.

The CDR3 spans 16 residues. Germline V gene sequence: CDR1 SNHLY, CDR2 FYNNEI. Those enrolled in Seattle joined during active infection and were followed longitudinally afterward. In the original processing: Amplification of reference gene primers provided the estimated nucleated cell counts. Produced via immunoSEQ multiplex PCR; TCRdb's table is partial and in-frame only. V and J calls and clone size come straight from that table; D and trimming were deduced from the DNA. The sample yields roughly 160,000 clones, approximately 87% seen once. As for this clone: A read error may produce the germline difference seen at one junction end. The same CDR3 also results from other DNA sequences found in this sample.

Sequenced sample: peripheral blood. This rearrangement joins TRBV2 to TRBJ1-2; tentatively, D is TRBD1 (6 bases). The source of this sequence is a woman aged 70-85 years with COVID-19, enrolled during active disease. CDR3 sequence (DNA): TGCGCCAGCAGAATAGGGACACGAGGAACGAACTATGGCTACACCTTC. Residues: CASRIGTRGTNYGYTF. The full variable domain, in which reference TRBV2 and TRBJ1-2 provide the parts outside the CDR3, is EPEVTQTPSHQVTQMGQEVILRCVPISNHLYFYWYRQILGQKVEFLVSFYNNEISEKSEIFDDQFSVERPDGSNFTLKIRSTKLEDSAMYFCASRIGTRGTNYGYTFGSGTRLTVV.